The 15 T cell receptor beta chains below all came from one sample that was sequenced in a study of cytomegalovirus exposure and HLA in healthy donors. Amplification used 60 Vbeta primers and 13 Jbeta primers. The method was immunoSEQ multiplex PCR; TCRdb's version includes in-frame clones alone and lacks a portion of them. The profile shows tens of thousands of clones, approximately 69% of them singletons. The sequencing input was PBMCs. The receptors derive from a boy younger than 18 in good health and CMV-seropositive.

There are a few counts of this clone. This chain joins TRBV30 and TRBJ2-2; D gene unclear. The germline CDR1 and CDR2 sequences are GTSNPN and SVGIG (reference sequence). The CDR3 contains 14 residues. V dropped 0 bases and J dropped 6 bases, with 11 bases sitting between them. In DNA form, the CDR3 reads TGTGCCTGGAGTGTGTCGAGGAAGGCCGGGGAGCTGTTTTTT. It yields the protein CAWSVSRKAGELFF.

The gene calls are TRBV11-2 and TRBJ2-5; the D gene is possibly TRBD1 (5 bases). CDR1 and CDR2 (germline): SGHAT, FQNNGV. Between the trimmed V and J ends, which lost 1 base and 1 base, there was a span of 7 bases. CDR3 length equals 14 residues. CDR3 in amino acids: CASSLGQLQETQYF. The CDR3 coding sequence is TGTGCCAGCAGCTTAGGACAGCTCCAAGAGACCCAGTACTTC.

V gene TRBV19 combines with J gene TRBJ2-5; 12 bases match TRBD1. V shed 3 bases and J 5 bases; nucleotides not matched to a gene: 4. This CDR3 contains 15 residues. CDR1 LNHDA and CDR2 SQIVND come from the germline V gene (reference sequence). As DNA, the CDR3 is TGTGCCAGTAGTATGGGGACAGGGGGCAAGGAGACCCAGTACTTC. This codes for CASSMGTGGKETQYF.

The chain joins TRBV11-2 to TRBJ2-7; 7 nucleotides agree with TRBD2. V shed 1 base and J 4 bases; nucleotides not matched to a gene: 7. Germline V lookup: CDR1 SGHAT, CDR2 FQNNGV. The CDR3 is 15 amino acids. The CDR3 sequence: CASSLGRAGVYEQYF. Written as DNA, the CDR3 is TGTGCCAGCAGCTTAGGGCGTGCGGGAGTTTACGAGCAGTACTTC.

In its sample, this clone was seen a few times. The V call is TRBV5-4, the J call TRBJ2-7, with 7 bases that match TRBD1. The V gene end was trimmed by 4 bases and the J gene end by 2 bases; junction bases not matched to a gene: 3. CDR1 and CDR2 from the germline V gene are SGHNT and YYREEE (reference sequence). This CDR3 region has 13 residues. The CDR3 nucleotides read TGTGCCAGCAGCGTGGACAGGACCTACGAGCAGTACTTC. The encoded protein is CASSVDRTYEQYF. Using reference TRBV5-4 and TRBJ2-7 for the parts outside the CDR3, the full variable domain is ETGVTQSPTHLIKTRGQQVTLRCSSQSGHNTVSWYQQALGQGPQFIFQYYREEENGRGNFPPRFSGLQFPNYSSELNVNALELDDSALYLCASSVDRTYEQYFGPGTRLTVT.

The chain couples TRBV5-6 to TRBJ2-6, with TRBD2 as a possible D gene (5 bases). The CDR3 has 17 amino acids. Germline values: CDR1 SGHDT, CDR2 YYEEEE. The V end lost 4 bases, the J end lost 2 bases, and 16 bases lay between the germline ends. In nucleotides, the CDR3 is TGTGCCAGCAGCGGAATGGAGGCCCTGGCTGGGGCCAACGTCCTGACTTTC. Translating it yields CASSGMEALAGANVLTF.

The rearrangement uses TRBV5-1 and TRBJ1-6; 8 positions match TRBD1. Germline V lookup: CDR1 SGHRS, CDR2 YFSETQ. The V segment lost 0 bases and the J segment 1 base; nucleotides outside the gene matches: 3. This CDR3 region has 17 residues. The CDR3 reads CASSLGTGGSYNSPLHF. CDR3 DNA sequence: TGCGCCAGCAGCTTGGGCACAGGGGGATCCTATAATTCACCCCTCCACTTT.

The chain links TRBV4-2 to TRBJ2-1; 11 bases agree with TRBD2. The ends lost 2 bases at V and 1 base at J; junction bases unmatched: 4. This CDR3 has 17 amino acids. Per the germline V gene, CDR1 is LGHNA and CDR2 is YNFKEQ. The CDR3 DNA follows: TGTGCCAGCAGCCAACCTTGGACTAGCGGGTCCTACAATGAGCAGTTCTTC. Translation gives CASSQPWTSGSYNEQFF.

This clone came up a few times. The rearrangement joins TRBV7-9 to TRBJ1-5, with D possibly matching TRBD1 (5 bases). V was pared by 1 base and J by 6 bases, with 10 bases between. The CDR3 has 14 residues. The germline V gene encodes CDR1 SEHNR and CDR2 FQNEAQ (reference sequence). DNA of the CDR3: TGTGCCAGCAGCTTAGGGGGGGATAGTCAGCCCCAGCATTTT. Protein sequence: CASSLGGDSQPQHF.

This chain uses TRBV5-4 with TRBJ1-1; 7 nucleotides line up with TRBD1. The length of the CDR3 is 15 residues. Germline trimming cut 0 bases from V and 1 base from J; bases unmatched to any gene: 3. Germline assignment: CDR1 SGHNT and CDR2 YYREEE (reference sequence). CDR3 loop: CASSLEAGGNTEAFF. The CDR3 nucleotides are TGTGCCAGCAGCTTGGAGGCAGGGGGGAACACTGAAGCTTTCTTT.

The chain carries TRBV4-3 and TRBJ2-1, with D maybe TRBD1 (5 bases). Trimming took off 1 base at V and 6 bases at J, with 13 bases between the two ends. CDR1 is LGHNA, CDR2 YSLEER, per germline. The CDR3 loop spans 15 amino acids. The CDR3 spells CASSQVRESVNEQFF. The DNA for the CDR3 is TGCGCCAGCAGCCAAGTCAGGGAAAGTGTCAATGAGCAGTTCTTC.

The V call is TRBV12-5, the J call TRBJ2-3, with 7 bases aligning to TRBD2. V gave up 4 bases and J gave up 6 bases; unmatched junction bases: 13. CDR3 length: 16 residues. CDR1 LGHNT and CDR2 FRNRAP come from the germline V gene. The CDR3 nucleotides read TGTGCTAGTGGTTCCGGTACGGCGGGAGCATTGGATACGCAGTATTTT. Amino acids: CASGSGTAGALDTQYF. The full variable domain, with the rest looked up from reference TRBV12-5 and TRBJ2-3, is DARVTQTPRHKVTEMGQEVTMRCQPILGHNTVFWYRQTMMQGLELLAYFRNRAPLDDSGMPKDRFSAEMPDATLATLKIQPSEPRDSAVYFCASGSGTAGALDTQYFGPGTRLTVL.

The rearrangement uses TRBV7-2 and TRBJ1-3, with unresolved D. CDR1 and CDR2 from the germline V gene are SGHTA and FQGNSA. The V end lost 10 bases, the J end lost 0 bases, and 13 bases lay between the germline ends. The CDR3 consists of 14 residues. The CDR3 loop reads CATKTRNSGNTIYF. The DNA for the CDR3 is TGTGCCACAAAGACGCGGAACTCTGGAAACACCATATATTTT.

This clone was counted only a few times. The genes are TRBV25-1 and TRBJ2-5; 9 bases match TRBD1. The germline CDR1 and CDR2 sequences are MGHDK and SYGVNS. The CDR3 spans 14 residues. The trim removed 4 bases at V and 2 bases at J, leaving 2 bases unmatched. CDR3 sequence reads: CASSGGTGQETQYF. DNA for the CDR3: TGTGCCAGCAGTGGCGGGACAGGGCAAGAGACCCAGTACTTC.

This clone was observed a few times. Distinct nucleotide sequences in the sample also encode this CDR3. The V and J genes are TRBV14 and TRBJ2-7; possibly TRBD2 for D (5 bases). CDR1 and CDR2 (germline): SGHDN, FVKESK. The V and J ends lost 4 bases and 6 bases respectively, with 16 bases between them. This CDR3 has 14 residues. The CDR3 sequence is CASSPVLRAGEQYF. CDR3 bases: TGTGCCAGCAGCCCAGTCTTGAGGGCCGGCGAGCAGTACTTC. Using reference TRBV14 and TRBJ2-7 for the parts outside the CDR3, the full variable domain is EAGVTQFPSHSVIEKGQTVTLRCDPISGHDNLYWYRRVMGKEIKFLLHFVKESKQDESGMPNNRFLAERTGGTYSTLKVQPAELEDSGVYFCASSPVLRAGEQYFGPGTRLTVT.